A selection of T cell receptor beta chains follows, all from one sample in a study of CD8+CD57+ T cells in acquired aplastic anemia. MiXCR was run by TCRdb on the reads, yielding one entry per CDR3 protein. The table includes 150,000 to 200,000 distinct CDR3 sequences, around 48% detected once. What was sequenced was sorted CD4+, CD8+, or CD8+CD57+ T cells (not recorded which) from PBMCs. These receptors came from a human donor with aplastic anemia. CDR3s include the opening cysteine and the closing phenylalanine or tryptophan. The D gene is left open where the match is weak. Clone size is not always given. Where it is, it says once, few, many or a class for expanded clones.

abundance,v_gene,j_gene,d_gene,CDR3aa,CDR3nt
-,TRBV12-3/TRBV12-4,TRBJ1-4,TRBD1,CASSPTDRGEKLFF,TGTGCCAGCAGCCCCACAGACAGGGGGGAAAAACTGTTTTTT
few,TRBV25-1,TRBJ1-6,-,CASTLNAALHF,TGTGCCAGCACTCTTAATGCGGCCCTCCACTTT
-,TRBV5-6,TRBJ2-6,-,CASSPGGANVLTF,TGTGCCAGCAGCCCCGGAGGGGCCAACGTCCTGACTTTC
-,TRBV5-1,TRBJ2-3,-,CASRSEGLTDTQYF,TGCGCCAGCAGGTCGGAGGGGTTGACAGATACGCAGTATTTT
-,TRBV9,TRBJ1-4,-,CASSPGGQGHIEKLFF,TGTGCCAGCAGCCCTGGCGGGCAGGGGCACATTGAAAAACTGTTTTTT
many,TRBV29-1,TRBJ2-1,TRBD2,CSVTSANEQFF,TGCAGCGTAACTAGCGCCAATGAGCAGTTCTTC
-,TRBV19,TRBJ2-1,TRBD2,CASKLAGVDNEQFF,TGTGCCAGTAAATTGGCGGGAGTAGACAATGAGCAGTTCTTC
-,TRBV25-1,TRBJ2-1,TRBD2,CASRTAGGSYNEQFF,TGTGCCAGCAGGACAGCGGGAGGGTCCTACAATGAGCAGTTCTTC
once,TRBV10-1,TRBJ2-7,-,CASSEEDSSSYEQYF,TGCGCCAGCAGTGAGGAAGACTCCAGCTCCTACGAGCAGTACTTC
-,TRBV11-2,TRBJ1-4,-,CASSSTLEEKLSF,TGTGCCAGCAGCTCCACCTTGGAGGAAAAACTGTCTTTT
many,TRBV5-8,TRBJ2-1,-,CASSLAGTYNEQFF,TGTGCCAGCAGCTTGGCGGGTACCTACAATGAGCAGTTCTTC
many,TRBV11-3,TRBJ1-1,-,CASSLYRASLDAFF,TGTGCCAGCAGCCTCTACCGGGCCAGCCTTGACGCTTTCTTT
-,TRBV15,TRBJ1-3,-,CATSRDRGPGNTIYF,TGTGCCACCAGCAGAGACAGGGGACCTGGAAACACCATATATTTT
-,TRBV7-2,TRBJ1-1,-,CASYELGMSQAFF,TGTGCCAGCTACGAACTCGGCATGAGCCAAGCTTTCTTT
many,TRBV9,TRBJ2-7,TRBD2,CASSVAGTSGYEQYF,TGTGCCAGCAGCGTAGCCGGGACTAGCGGGTACGAGCAGTACTTC
few,TRBV14,TRBJ2-7,-,CASSQDLPSRGLSYEQYF,TGTGCCAGCAGCCAAGATCTTCCATCCAGGGGCCTCTCCTACGAGCAGTACTTC
-,TRBV29-1,TRBJ2-7,TRBD2,CSVTGLAGAGVSYEQYF,TGCAGCGTCACGGGGCTAGCGGGAGCGGGTGTCTCCTACGAGCAGTACTTC
-,TRBV12-3/TRBV12-4,TRBJ1-5,TRBD1,CASSLGDRVNQPQHF,TGTGCCAGCAGTTTAGGGGACAGAGTAAATCAGCCCCAGCATTTT
many,TRBV9,TRBJ1-1,-,CASSDRLDEAFF,TGTGCCAGCAGCGACCGGTTAGATGAAGCTTTCTTT
-,TRBV2,TRBJ2-2,TRBD2,CATLTSDFGELFF,TGTGCCACCTTGACTAGCGACTTTGGGGAGCTGTTTTTT
few,TRBV10-3,TRBJ1-2,-,CAISDDYGYTF,TGTGCCATCAGTGACGACTATGGCTACACCTTC
many,TRBV7-9,TRBJ2-7,-,CASSPPRAGVGEQYF,TGTGCCAGCAGCCCCCCCCGAGCAGGTGTTGGCGAGCAGTACTTC
many,TRBV7-9,TRBJ2-1,TRBD2,CASSVSGTRYNEQFF,TGTGCCAGCAGCGTCTCCGGGACTAGGTACAATGAGCAGTTCTTC
few,TRBV12-3/TRBV12-4,TRBJ1-1,-,CVSSESKGTEAFF,TGTGTCAGCAGTGAAAGCAAGGGGACTGAAGCTTTCTTT
-,TRBV11-1,TRBJ2-7,-,CASSLASGFSSYEQYF,TGTGCCAGCAGCTTAGCGTCTGGGTTCAGCTCCTACGAGCAGTACTTC
few,TRBV2,TRBJ2-1,-,CASSVGLDYEQFF,TGTGCCAGCAGTGTGGGGCTAGATTATGAGCAGTTCTTC